These T cell receptor beta chains were read from a single sample in a study of ipilimumab plus nivolumab after autologous stem cell transplantation. Here immunoSEQ multiplex PCR was the method, and the copy in TCRdb shows in-frame clones only, minus some. The sample comprises around 84,000 clones, nearly 85% of which are singletons, and roughly 2.2% rests with the top ten. Sequencing was performed on PBMCs, taken in a trial of ipilimumab plus nivolumab as post-transplant consolidation. These receptors all stem from a male donor with diffuse large B-cell lymphoma. Each CDR3 is given with its conserved first and last residue. D genes are given only for firm matches. A row's size may be missing; if present it is once, few, many or a size class.

>TRBD1|NA|TRBV5-1|TRBJ2-2
TGCGCCAGCAGCTCTACAGGGGGCTGGGACACCGGGGAGCTGTTTTTT
CASSSTGGWDTGELFF
>NA|NA|TRBV6-5|TRBJ1-2
TGTGCCAGCACAGGGGTGGGTGGCTACACCTTC
CASTGVGGYTF
>NA|NA|TRBV19|TRBJ2-1
TGTGCCAGTACCACCTCGGGACTGGAACGGGATGAGCAGTTCTTC
CASTTSGLERDEQFF
>NA|once|TRBV25-1|TRBJ2-2
TGTGCCAGCAGTGAATTCGGAGGGCGCGATACCGGGGAGCTGTTTTTT
CASSEFGGRDTGELFF
>TRBD2|NA|TRBV5-4|TRBJ2-3
TGTGCCAGCAGCCCCGGGACTAGCGTATTCACAGATACGCAGTATTTT
CASSPGTSVFTDTQYF
>NA|few|TRBV10-2|TRBJ1-2
TGCGCCAGCAGTGAACAGGCCGATGGCTACACCTTC
CASSEQADGYTF
>NA|NA|TRBV7-2|TRBJ1-6
TGTGCCAGCAGCCCCGGCTCGGATTCACCCCTCCACTTT
CASSPGSDSPLHF
>TRBD1|few|TRBV7-9|TRBJ1-1
TGTGCCAGCAGTCGTCGACAGGGGAACACTGAAGCTTTCTTT
CASSRRQGNTEAFF
>NA|NA|TRBV21-1|TRBJ2-7
TGTGCCAGCAGCACCGTCTACGAACAGTACTTC
CASSTVYEQYF
>NA|NA|TRBV5-1|TRBJ2-5
TGCGCCAGCAGCAACGGACTCTCCTCTGAGGAGCAGTACTTC
CASSNGLSSEEQYF
>NA|once|TRBV28|TRBJ2-7
TGTGCCAGCACTCTAGCCTTAGGGGGGACTGTATACGAGCAGTACTTC
CASTLALGGTVYEQYF
>TRBD1|few|TRBV2|TRBJ2-7
TGTGCCAGCAGAGGGGTTCAAGGGGGCCACGAGCAGTACTTC
CASRGVQGGHEQYF
>NA|NA|TRBV5-1|TRBJ2-7
TGCGCCAGCAGCTTGGGGCTAGCTTCAGACGAGCAGTACTTC
CASSLGLASDEQYF
>NA|NA|TRBV6-1|TRBJ1-2
TGTGCCAGCAGTATAGACAGATACGGCTACACCTTC
CASSIDRYGYTF
>NA|NA|TRBV19|TRBJ1-3
TGTGCCAGTAGTATCCTTTCGGGGTCCTCTGGAAACACCATATATTTT
CASSILSGSSGNTIYF
>NA|NA|TRBV30|TRBJ1-6
TGTGCCTGGAATTCTATGGGACCGGGGGCTTCACCCCTCCACTTT
CAWNSMGPGASPLHF
>NA|NA|TRBV2|TRBJ1-1
TGTGCCAGCAGGCCAATTGGCGGGTCCGGCACTGAAGCTTTCTTT
CASRPIGGSGTEAFF
>NA|NA|TRBV18|TRBJ1-4
TGTGCCAGCTCACAGCTATGGGATGAAAAACTGTTTTTT
CASSQLWDEKLFF